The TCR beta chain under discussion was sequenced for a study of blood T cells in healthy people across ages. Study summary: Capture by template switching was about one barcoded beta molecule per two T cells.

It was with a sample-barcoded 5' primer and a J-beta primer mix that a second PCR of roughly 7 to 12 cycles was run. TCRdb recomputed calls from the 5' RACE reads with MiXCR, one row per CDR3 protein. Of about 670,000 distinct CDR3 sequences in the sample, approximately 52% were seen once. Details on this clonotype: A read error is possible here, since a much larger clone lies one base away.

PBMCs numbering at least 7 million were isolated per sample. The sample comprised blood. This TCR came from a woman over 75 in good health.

The CDR3 DNA reads TGTGCCGGCAGTTTCTACCTTAGCGGGAGCTACGAGCAGTACTTC. It yields the protein CAGSFYLSGSYEQYF. V and J are TRBV12-3 or TRBV12-4 and TRBJ2-7, with 9 bases lining up with TRBD2. This CDR3 has 15 amino acids.